The 3 T cell receptor beta chains below were found in one sample sequenced in a study of identical twins (dated by TCRdb to 2015 to 2016). Libraries were made using 5' RACE. Sequencing took place on an Illumina HiSeq 2000. The public reads were run again by TCRdb, first through fastp at Q25 and then through MiXCR, and only productive beta chains were kept. Entries that share a CDR3 protein sequence are merged under the most common genes and DNA. This sample has 450,000 or so distinct CDR3 sequences in its table, and 13% to 15% of those were observed once. The ten largest make up over 0.5% of the sample. This same sample was also taken into another study, of yellow fever vaccine responses in identical twins.

Sequenced input: CD4+ T cells sorted from blood. These receptor sequences come from a woman younger than 30 in good health.

This clonotype was observed a few times. The V call is TRBV12-3 or TRBV12-4, the J call TRBJ2-7; weak D call: TRBD1 (6 bases). The CDR3 sequence is 14 residues long. V was shortened by 5 bases and J by 0 bases, with 11 bases between the two germline ends. The CDR3 bases are TGTGCCAGCAGTCCGGGACATAACTCCTACGAGCAGTACTTC. Its protein is CASSPGHNSYEQYF.

This clonotype turned up a few times. This chain joins TRBV20-1 and TRBJ2-2; 11 bases line up with TRBD1. V lost 7 bases to trimming and J lost 1 base; unmatched junction nucleotides: 23. The CDR3 runs 21 residues. CDR1 DFQATT and CDR2 SNEGSKA come from the germline V gene (reference sequence). As DNA, the CDR3 is TGCAGTGTTGCCCGGGACAGGGGGTCGGGAAGACTAGCCGGGAACACCGGGGAGCTGTTTTTT. Residues: CSVARDRGSGRLAGNTGELFF.

This clonotype has only a few counts. The chain recombines TRBV7-4 with TRBJ1-2; maybe TRBD1 (6 bases). The CDR3 is 16 amino acids. Trimming cost V 5 bases and J 4 bases, with 20 bases left between them. Germline lookup yields CDR1 SGHVT and CDR2 SQSDAQ. The CDR3 nucleotides are TGTGCCAGCAGCCGTGATCGGGGGGCGCGGGTCTATGGCTACACCTTC. Amino acid sequence: CASSRDRGARVYGYTF.